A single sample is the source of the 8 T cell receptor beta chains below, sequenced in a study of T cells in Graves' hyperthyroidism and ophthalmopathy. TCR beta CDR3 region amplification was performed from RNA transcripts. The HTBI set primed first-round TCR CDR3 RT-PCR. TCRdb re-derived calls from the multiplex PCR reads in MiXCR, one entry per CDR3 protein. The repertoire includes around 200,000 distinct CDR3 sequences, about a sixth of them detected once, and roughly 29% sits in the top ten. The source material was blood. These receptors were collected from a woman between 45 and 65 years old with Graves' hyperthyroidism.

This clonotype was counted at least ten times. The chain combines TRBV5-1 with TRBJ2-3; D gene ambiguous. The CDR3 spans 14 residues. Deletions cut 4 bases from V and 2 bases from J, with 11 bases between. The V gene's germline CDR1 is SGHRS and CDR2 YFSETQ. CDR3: CASSPKYPTDTQYF. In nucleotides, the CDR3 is TGCGCCAGCAGCCCCAAATACCCCACAGATACGCAGTATTTT.

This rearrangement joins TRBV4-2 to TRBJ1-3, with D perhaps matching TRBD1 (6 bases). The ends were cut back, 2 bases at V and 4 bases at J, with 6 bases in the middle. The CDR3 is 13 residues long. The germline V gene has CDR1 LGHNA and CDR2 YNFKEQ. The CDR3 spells CASSQTGGNTIYF. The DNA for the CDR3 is TGTGCCAGCAGCCAAACAGGGGGAAACACCATATATTTT.

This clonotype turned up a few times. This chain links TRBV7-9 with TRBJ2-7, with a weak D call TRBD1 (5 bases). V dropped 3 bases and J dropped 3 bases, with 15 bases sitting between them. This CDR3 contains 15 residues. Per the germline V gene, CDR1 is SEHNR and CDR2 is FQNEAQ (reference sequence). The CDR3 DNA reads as TGTGCCAGCAGCTTGGTCCCAGGGATACGCTACGAGCAGTACTTC. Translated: CASSLVPGIRYEQYF.

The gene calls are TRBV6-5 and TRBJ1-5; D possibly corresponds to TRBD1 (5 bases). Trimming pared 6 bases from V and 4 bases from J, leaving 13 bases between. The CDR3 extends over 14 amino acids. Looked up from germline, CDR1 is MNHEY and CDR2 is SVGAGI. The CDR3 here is CASSYKGTNQPQHF. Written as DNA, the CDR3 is TGTGCCAGCAGCTACAAGGGGACGAATCAGCCCCAGCATTTT.

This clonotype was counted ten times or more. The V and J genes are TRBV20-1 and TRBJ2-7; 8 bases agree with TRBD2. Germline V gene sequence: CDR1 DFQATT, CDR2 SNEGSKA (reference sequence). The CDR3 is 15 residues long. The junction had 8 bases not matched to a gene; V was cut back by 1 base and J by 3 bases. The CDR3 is CSARAPGGVGYEQYF. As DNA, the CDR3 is TGCAGTGCTAGAGCTCCGGGGGGGGTCGGCTACGAGCAGTACTTC.

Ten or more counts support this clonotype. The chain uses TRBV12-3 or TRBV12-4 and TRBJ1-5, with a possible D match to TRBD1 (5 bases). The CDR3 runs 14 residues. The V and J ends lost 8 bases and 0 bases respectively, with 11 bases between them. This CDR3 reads CASGHLNSNQPQHF. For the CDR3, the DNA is TGTGCCAGCGGACACCTAAATAGCAATCAGCCCCAGCATTTT.

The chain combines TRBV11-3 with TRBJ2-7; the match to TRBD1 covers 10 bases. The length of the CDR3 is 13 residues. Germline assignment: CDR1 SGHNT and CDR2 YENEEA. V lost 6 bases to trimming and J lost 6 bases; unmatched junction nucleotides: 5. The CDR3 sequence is CASSKDRGAEQYF. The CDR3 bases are TGTGCCAGCAGTAAGGACAGGGGGGCCGAGCAGTACTTC.

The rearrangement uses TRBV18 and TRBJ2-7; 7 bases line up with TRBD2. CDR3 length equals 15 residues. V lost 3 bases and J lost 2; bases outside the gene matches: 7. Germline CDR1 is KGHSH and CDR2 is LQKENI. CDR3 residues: CASSPNMGGTYEQYF. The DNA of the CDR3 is TGTGCCAGCTCACCGAACATGGGGGGGACCTACGAGCAGTACTTC.